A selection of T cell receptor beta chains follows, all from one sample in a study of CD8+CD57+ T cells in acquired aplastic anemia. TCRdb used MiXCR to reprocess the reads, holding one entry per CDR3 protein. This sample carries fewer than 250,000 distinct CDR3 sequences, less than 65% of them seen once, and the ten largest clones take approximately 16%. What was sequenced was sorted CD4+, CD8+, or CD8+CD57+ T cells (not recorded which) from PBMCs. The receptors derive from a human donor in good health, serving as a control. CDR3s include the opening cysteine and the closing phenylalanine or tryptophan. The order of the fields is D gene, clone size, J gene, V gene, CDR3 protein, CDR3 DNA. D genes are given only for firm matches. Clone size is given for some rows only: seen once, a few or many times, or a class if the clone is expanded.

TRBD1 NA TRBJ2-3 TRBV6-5 CAGRDRIDTQYF TGTGCCGGCCGGGACAGGATAGATACGCAGTATTTT
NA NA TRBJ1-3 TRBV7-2 CASSSGIGNTIYF TGTGCCAGCAGCTCCGGGATCGGAAACACTATATATTTT
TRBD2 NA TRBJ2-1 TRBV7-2 CAILAGGGGKFF TGTGCCATACTAGCGGGGGGTGGTGGGAAGTTCTTC
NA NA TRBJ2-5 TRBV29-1 CSVETLGETQYF TGCAGCGTTGAAACCTTAGGGGAGACCCAGTACTTC
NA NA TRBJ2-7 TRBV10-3 CAISVGEVGYGAYEQYF TGTGCCATCAGCGTTGGGGAGGTTGGTTACGGAGCTTACGAGCAGTACTTC
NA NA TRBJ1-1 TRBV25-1 CASSVEGVNTEAFF TGTGCCAGCAGTGTTGAGGGGGTGAACACTGAAGCTTTCTTT
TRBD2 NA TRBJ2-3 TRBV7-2 CASSQGSGGYTDTQYF TGTGCCAGCAGCCAAGGGTCCGGGGGGTACACAGATACGCAGTATTTT
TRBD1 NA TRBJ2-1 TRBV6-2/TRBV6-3 CASSELTGMGEQFF TGTGCCAGCAGTGAACTGACAGGGATGGGTGAGCAGTTCTTC
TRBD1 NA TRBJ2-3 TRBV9 CASSVRDRRSTDTQYF TGTGCCAGCAGCGTCCGGGACAGGCGTAGCACAGATACGCAGTATTTT
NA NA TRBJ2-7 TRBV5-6 CASSFDRNPYEQYF TGTGCCAGCAGCTTCGACAGGAATCCCTACGAGCAGTACTTC
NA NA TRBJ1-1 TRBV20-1 CSARTGGPEAFF TGCAGTGCCAGGACTGGCGGGCCTGAAGCTTTCTTT
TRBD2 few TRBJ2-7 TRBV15 CATSRPQRGTEQYF TGTGCCACCAGCAGACCCCAGCGGGGGACCGAGCAGTACTTC
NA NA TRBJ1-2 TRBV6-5 CASSSTGSVRTLYGYTF TGTGCCAGCAGTTCCACAGGGTCAGTCCGCACGCTCTATGGCTACACCTTC
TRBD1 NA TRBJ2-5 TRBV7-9 CASSTRTGKTQYF TGTGCCAGCAGCACCCGGACAGGGAAGACCCAGTACTTC
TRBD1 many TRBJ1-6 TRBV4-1 CASSQATGTGVSPLHF TGCGCCAGCAGCCAAGCTACCGGGACAGGGGTCTCACCCCTCCACTTT
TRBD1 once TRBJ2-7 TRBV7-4 CASSPQTGGREQYF TGTGCCAGCAGCCCTCAGACAGGGGGGCGCGAGCAGTACTTC
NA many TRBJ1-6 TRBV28 CASSLGTGYSPLHF TGTGCCAGCAGCCTAGGTACAGGGTACTCACCCCTCCACTTT
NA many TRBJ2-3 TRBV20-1 CSASGRGSTDTQYF TGCAGTGCTAGTGGACGAGGAAGCACAGATACGCAGTATTTT
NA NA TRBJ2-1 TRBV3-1 CASSQLKALGEQFF TGTGCCAGCAGCCAGTTAAAGGCTCTGGGTGAGCAGTTCTTC
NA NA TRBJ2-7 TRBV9 CASSDTDSAYEQYF TGTGCCAGCAGCGACACGGACAGTGCCTACGAGCAGTACTTC
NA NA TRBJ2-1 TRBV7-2 CASRSRGSNEQFF TGTGCCAGCAGAAGCAGGGGTTCGAATGAGCAGTTCTTC
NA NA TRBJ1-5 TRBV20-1 CSASPGGSNQPQHF TGCAGTGCTAGTCCGGGGGGGAGCAATCAGCCCCAGCATTTT
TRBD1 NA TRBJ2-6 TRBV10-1 CASSDSGQGLSGANVLTF TGCGCCAGCAGTGATTCGGGACAGGGTCTTTCTGGGGCCAACGTCCTGACTTTC
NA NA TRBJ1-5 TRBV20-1 CSAAGQTQHF TGCAGTGCTGCCGGACAGACCCAGCATTTT
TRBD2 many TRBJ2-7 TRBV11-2 CASSLDHNGGELSYEQYF TGTGCCAGCAGCTTAGATCACAACGGGGGGGAACTCTCCTACGAGCAGTACTTC
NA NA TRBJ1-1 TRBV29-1 CSVAPGSVNTEAFF TGCAGCGTGGCCCCGGGGAGTGTTAACACTGAAGCTTTCTTT
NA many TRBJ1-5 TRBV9 CASSVSVNQPQHF TGTGCCAGCAGCGTAAGTGTCAATCAGCCCCAGCATTTT
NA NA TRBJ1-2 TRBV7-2 CASSLDPGGYGYTF TGTGCCAGCAGCTTAGACCCCGGGGGGTATGGCTACACCTTC
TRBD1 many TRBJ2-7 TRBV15 CATSRNWDSQYEQYF TGTGCCACCAGCAGAAATTGGGACAGTCAATACGAGCAGTACTTC
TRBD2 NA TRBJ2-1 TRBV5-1 CASNLAGVAYNEQFF TGCGCCAGCAACCTAGCGGGAGTGGCCTACAATGAGCAGTTCTTC
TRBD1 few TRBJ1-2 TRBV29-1 CSASGTVGGYTF TGCAGCGCGTCCGGGACAGTTGGTGGCTACACCTTC
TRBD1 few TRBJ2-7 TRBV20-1 CSARAGTGGSSFEQYF TGCAGTGCTAGAGCCGGGACAGGGGGCAGCAGCTTCGAGCAGTACTTC
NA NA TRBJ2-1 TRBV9 CASSESSSYNEQFF TGTGCCAGCAGCGAGAGTAGCTCCTACAATGAGCAGTTCTTC
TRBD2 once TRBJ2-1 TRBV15 CATSPRGDSYNEQFF TGTGCCACCAGTCCCCGGGGGGATAGCTACAATGAGCAGTTCTTC
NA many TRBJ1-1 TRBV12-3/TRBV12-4 CASSLIVMNTEAFF TGTGCCAGCAGTTTAATCGTGATGAACACTGAAGCTTTCTTT
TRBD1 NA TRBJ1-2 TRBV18 CASSPWTGLGYTF TGTGCCAGCTCACCCTGGACAGGCCTTGGCTACACCTTC
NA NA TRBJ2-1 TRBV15 CATSRDWGGPRWAMDEQFF TGTGCCACCAGCAGAGATTGGGGGGGGCCCAGGTGGGCAATGGATGAGCAGTTCTTC
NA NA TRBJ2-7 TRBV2 CASSVGTLYSYEQYF TGTGCCAGCAGTGTCGGGACTTTATACTCCTACGAGCAGTACTTC
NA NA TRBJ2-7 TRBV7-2 CASSMGPFEQYF TGTGCCAGCAGCATGGGACCCTTTGAGCAGTACTTC
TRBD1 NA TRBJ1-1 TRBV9 CASSGDRVHSWTEAFF TGTGCCAGCAGCGGGGACAGGGTGCATTCTTGGACTGAAGCTTTCTTT
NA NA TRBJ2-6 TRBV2 CASGQSRGSGANVLTF TGTGCCAGCGGCCAAAGCAGGGGTTCTGGGGCCAACGTCCTGACTTTC
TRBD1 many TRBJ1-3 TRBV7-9 CASSLWTGSGNTIYF TGTGCCAGCAGCTTATGGACAGGGAGTGGAAACACCATATATTTT
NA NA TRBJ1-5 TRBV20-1 CSAQQANQPQHF TGCAGTGCACAACAGGCTAATCAGCCCCAGCATTTT
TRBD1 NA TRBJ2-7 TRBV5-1 CASSSLLGTGVSYEQYF TGCGCCAGCAGCTCTTTACTCGGGACAGGGGTCTCCTACGAGCAGTACTTC
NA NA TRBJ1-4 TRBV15 CATSRRGEKLLF TGTGCCACCAGCCGCCGGGGGGAAAAACTGCTTTTT
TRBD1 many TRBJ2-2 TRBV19 CASSSKPYRQGKGNTGELFF TGTGCCAGTTCCTCAAAACCATACCGACAGGGTAAGGGGAACACCGGGGAGCTGTTTTTT
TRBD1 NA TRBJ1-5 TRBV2 CASSTGTGGGSNQPQHF TGTGCCAGCAGTACCGGGACAGGGGGCGGGAGCAATCAGCCCCAGCATTTT
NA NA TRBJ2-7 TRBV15 CATSGGEYEQYF TGTGCCACCAGCGGAGGAGAGTACGAGCAGTACTTC
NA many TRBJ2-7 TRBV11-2 CASSFPGAREQYF TGTGCCAGCAGCTTCCCAGGGGCGCGAGAGCAGTACTTC
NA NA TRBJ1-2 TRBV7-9 CASSGSSGGHTF TGTGCCAGCAGTGGGTCCTCGGGTGGCCACACCTTC
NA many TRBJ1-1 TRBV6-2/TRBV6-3 CASSRAGRGEAFF TGTGCCAGCAGTCGGGCGGGACGGGGAGAAGCTTTCTTT
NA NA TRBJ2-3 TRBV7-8 CASSLSGQTADTQYF TGTGCCAGCAGCTTATCGGGCCAAACGGCAGATACGCAGTATTTT
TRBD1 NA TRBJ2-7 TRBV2 CASSLDRETYEQYF TGTGCCAGCAGCCTAGACAGGGAAACCTACGAGCAGTACTTC